These T cell receptor beta chains were read from a single sample in a study of T cells in Graves' hyperthyroidism and ophthalmopathy. TCRdb processed the multiplex PCR reads anew with MiXCR; each CDR3 protein has one entry. The sample yields hundreds of thousands of distinct CDR3 sequences, about a fifth seen once. Material: blood. These receptors all come from a man aged 25-40 years with Graves' ophthalmopathy. CDR3s include the opening cysteine and the closing phenylalanine or tryptophan. The D gene is left open where the match is weak. Not every row has a clone size; where given, it reads once, few, many or a size class.

d_call,v_call,clone_size,j_call,cdr3_aa,cdr3_nt
NA,TRBV28,many,TRBJ1-2,CASSQDPAYGYTF,TGTGCCAGCAGTCAAGATCCGGCCTACGGCTACACCTTC
NA,TRBV5-1,few,TRBJ1-2,CASSWRGGDYGYTF,TGCGCCAGCAGCTGGAGGGGGGGTGACTATGGCTACACCTTC
TRBD2,TRBV5-1,many,TRBJ2-7,CASSLAPSGSSTYEQYF,TGCGCCAGCAGCTTGGCTCCTAGCGGGAGTAGTACCTACGAGCAGTACTTC
NA,TRBV6-2/TRBV6-3,few,TRBJ2-5,CATYPRTQSPGTQYF,TGTGCCACCTACCCCCGGACACAAAGCCCAGGGACCCAGTACTTC
TRBD1,TRBV28,many,TRBJ1-5,CASGGQGFQPQHF,TGTGCCAGCGGGGGACAGGGGTTTCAGCCCCAGCATTTT
TRBD1,TRBV5-1,many,TRBJ2-1,CASRPGQGSYNEQFF,TGCGCCAGCAGACCGGGACAGGGCTCCTACAATGAGCAGTTCTTC
TRBD1,TRBV28,many,TRBJ1-5,CASSRQGAQPQHF,TGTGCCAGCAGTCGACAGGGGGCCCAGCCCCAGCATTTT
NA,TRBV7-9,few,TRBJ2-1,CASSPWEEHNEQFF,TGTGCCAGCAGCCCCTGGGAGGAACACAATGAGCAGTTCTTC
NA,TRBV2,many,TRBJ1-1,CASTSRGRDTEAFF,TGTGCCAGCACCTCGCGGGGCAGGGACACTGAAGCTTTCTTT
TRBD2,TRBV29-1,few,TRBJ2-1,CSVEDLMTSGSRISEQFF,TGCAGCGTTGAAGATCTGATGACTAGCGGGAGTAGAATAAGTGAGCAGTTCTTC
NA,TRBV5-1,few,TRBJ2-1,CASSGGTYNEQFF,TGCGCCAGCAGCGGCGGCACGTACAATGAGCAGTTCTTC
NA,TRBV28,NA,TRBJ2-6,CASSSSGAGANVLTF,TGTGCCAGCAGTTCTTCAGGGGCCGGGGCCAACGTCCTGACTTTC
TRBD1,TRBV5-1,NA,TRBJ1-3,CASSPTGQVGNTIYF,TGCGCCAGCAGCCCGACGGGACAGGTTGGAAACACCATATATTTT
TRBD1,TRBV30,many,TRBJ2-7,CAWSPGQGSGQYF,TGTGCCTGGAGTCCGGGACAGGGGTCAGGGCAGTACTTC
NA,TRBV6-1,NA,TRBJ1-1,CASSNMNTEAFF,TGTGCCAGCAGTAATATGAACACTGAAGCTTTCTTT
TRBD2,TRBV6-1,few,TRBJ2-1,CASSSTGLAEGSYNEQFF,TGTGCCAGCAGTTCCACCGGACTAGCTGAAGGCTCCTACAATGAGCAGTTCTTC
TRBD1,TRBV12-3/TRBV12-4,few,TRBJ2-7,CASSSGRGQGAEQYF,TGTGCCAGCAGCTCCGGAAGGGGACAGGGGGCAGAGCAGTACTTC
NA,TRBV20-1,many,TRBJ2-7,CSARARGDYEQYF,TGCAGTGCTAGAGCACGCGGGGACTACGAGCAGTACTTC
NA,TRBV7-9,few,TRBJ2-5,CASVPGLSETQYF,TGTGCCAGCGTCCCAGGGTTGTCGGAGACCCAGTACTTC
NA,TRBV3-2,many,TRBJ2-5,CASSQDYGQETQYF,TGTGCCAGCAGCCAAGATTATGGGCAAGAGACCCAGTACTTC
TRBD1,TRBV6-5,NA,TRBJ2-7,CASSYTDRDTYEQYF,TGTGCCAGCAGTTACACGGACAGGGACACCTACGAGCAGTACTTC
NA,TRBV2,many,TRBJ2-7,CASSELQGLSDITYEQYF,TGTGCCAGCAGTGAGTTACAGGGTCTGAGCGACATCACCTACGAGCAGTACTTC
TRBD1,TRBV6-1,many,TRBJ1-1,CASSLGQATEAFF,TGTGCCAGCAGTTTGGGACAGGCAACTGAAGCTTTCTTT
TRBD2,TRBV9,few,TRBJ2-5,CASRGGGGETQYF,TGTGCCAGCAGGGGGGGGGGGGGGGAGACCCAGTACTTC
TRBD2,TRBV6-2/TRBV6-3,many,TRBJ2-7,CASSFGLGGYEQYF,TGTGCCAGCAGCTTCGGACTAGGCGGATACGAGCAGTACTTC
NA,TRBV2,NA,TRBJ2-4,CASILEVSKNIQYF,TGTGCCAGCATCCTGGAGGTCTCCAAAAACATTCAGTACTTC
NA,TRBV6-2/TRBV6-3,once,TRBJ1-5,CASSSPTGTPHF,TGTGCCAGCAGTTCCCCCACAGGGACCCCCCATTTT
NA,TRBV9,once,TRBJ2-7,CASSVIPRGEGNSSSHEQYF,TGTGCCAGCAGCGTAATCCCCCGGGGTGAAGGTAATTCCTCCTCGCACGAGCAGTACTTC
TRBD1,TRBV6-1,NA,TRBJ1-1,CASSPDRRAHTEAFF,TGTGCCAGCAGCCCGGACAGGAGGGCTCACACTGAAGCTTTCTTT
NA,TRBV7-9,NA,TRBJ1-2,CASSLLTDRGDGYTF,TGTGCCAGCAGCTTACTGACCGACAGAGGCGATGGCTACACCTTC
TRBD2,TRBV9,few,TRBJ2-5,CASSRTSGFQETQYF,TGTGCCAGCAGCCGGACTAGCGGGTTCCAAGAGACCCAGTACTTC
TRBD1,TRBV3-1,many,TRBJ2-7,CASSQVTGGEQYF,TGTGCCAGCAGCCAAGTCACAGGGGGCGAGCAGTACTTC
NA,TRBV20-1,NA,TRBJ1-2,CSARAAGADFYGYTF,TGCAGTGCTAGGGCCGCGGGAGCAGACTTCTATGGCTACACCTTC
NA,TRBV11-2,many,TRBJ2-7,CASRSEGYEQYF,TGTGCCAGCAGATCGGAGGGCTACGAGCAGTACTTC
NA,TRBV15,few,TRBJ1-1,CATMDQGSTEAFF,TGTGCCACCATGGATCAAGGGTCCACTGAAGCTTTCTTT
NA,TRBV11-2,many,TRBJ1-1,CASSFSDSLEAFF,TGTGCCAGCAGCTTCTCGGACAGCTTAGAAGCTTTCTTT
TRBD1,TRBV18,many,TRBJ1-2,CASSPRPPDRVASEDYTF,TGTGCCAGCTCACCCCGTCCCCCGGACAGGGTGGCGAGTGAGGACTACACCTTC
NA,TRBV2,NA,TRBJ2-1,CASSEVRHYIHEQFF,TGTGCCAGCAGTGAAGTGCGCCACTATATCCATGAGCAGTTCTTC